The next 18 T cell receptor beta chains were all read from a single sample in a study of blood T cell repertoires in COVID-19. Sequencing was performed with immunoSEQ multiplex PCR; in TCRdb, only in-frame clones are kept and a portion is missing. The table shows approximately 83,000 clones, with over 80% occurring only once. The material sequenced was peripheral blood. Every receptor here comes from a man in his fifties or sixties with acute or convalescent COVID-19.

The chain has TRBV2 and TRBJ1-2; 7 bases align to TRBD1. The CDR3 spans 14 residues. CDR1 is SNHLY, CDR2 FYNNEI, per germline. V lost 3 bases, J lost 14 bases, and 15 bases stayed unmatched. The CDR3 is CASSDWGQQDTATF. In DNA, the CDR3 is TGTGCCAGCAGTGATTGGGGACAGCAAGATACTGCTACCTTC.

The rearrangement links TRBV18 to TRBJ2-3; D call uncertain. The germline gives CDR1 KGHSH, CDR2 LQKENI. Trimming removed 3 bases at V and 0 bases at J, with 7 bases between. The CDR3 runs 14 residues. As DNA, the CDR3 is TGTGCCAGCTCACCGGAGTTAAGCACAGATACGCAGTATTTT. Translating gives CASSPELSTDTQYF.

V gene TRBV15 combines with J gene TRBJ1-4; the D is unclear. Between the trimmed V and J ends, which lost 8 bases and 7 bases, there was a span of 14 bases. The CDR3 consists of 13 residues. Germline V lookup: CDR1 LNHNV, CDR2 YYDKDF (reference sequence). The CDR3 region has the DNA TGTGCCACCGGAAGGGAGCTTGGTGAAAAACTGTTTTTT. Translation: CATGRELGEKLFF.

V usage is TRBV7-2 and J usage is TRBJ1-3, with 8 bases fitting TRBD1. The V gene end was trimmed by 5 bases and the J gene end by 0 bases; junction bases not matched to a gene: 12. The CDR3 contains 18 residues. Germline V gene lookup returns CDR1 SGHTA and CDR2 FQGNSA. CDR3 region: CASSPGGGGAFSGNTIYF. The CDR3 nucleotides read TGTGCCAGCAGCCCAGGGGGCGGTGGGGCTTTCTCTGGAAACACCATATATTTT.

This clone was found a few times. Other DNA sequences of this sample code for an identical CDR3. The rearrangement uses TRBV7-2 and TRBJ2-7, with 9 bases fitting TRBD1. Germline lookup yields CDR1 SGHTA and CDR2 FQGNSA. The V and J ends lost 2 bases and 1 base, in that order; junction bases with no gene match: 3. The CDR3 is 15 residues long. This CDR3 reads CASSLTGTGSYEQYF. CDR3 bases: TGTGCCAGCAGCTTAACCGGGACAGGGTCCTACGAGCAGTACTTC. Full variable domain (missing parts from reference TRBV7-2 and TRBJ2-7): GAGVSQSPSNKVTEKGKDVELRCDPISGHTALYWYRQSLGQGLEFLIYFQGNSAPDKSGLPSDRFSAERTGGSVSTLTIQRTQQEDSAVYLCASSLTGTGSYEQYFGPGTRLTVT.

The V call is TRBV29-1, the J call TRBJ1-4; the D is unclear. Germline assignment: CDR1 SQVTM and CDR2 ANQGSEA. Trimming shortened V by 4 bases and J by 0 bases, and 9 bases separated the two germline ends. The CDR3 has 14 residues. The CDR3 coding sequence is TGCAGCGTTGTTGAGGGCGCAACTAATGAAAAACTGTTTTTT. Translated: CSVVEGATNEKLFF.

This clone has only one observation. This chain uses TRBV4-3 with TRBJ2-5; the match to TRBD2 covers 9 bases. Per germline, CDR1 LGHNA and CDR2 YSLEER. The CDR3 sequence is 17 residues long. V trimming: 1 base; J trimming: 1 base; junction bases outside the gene matches: 7. The CDR3 protein is CASSQGSAGGLQETQYF. As DNA, the CDR3 is TGCGCCAGCAGCCAAGGGTCCGCGGGGGGGCTCCAAGAGACCCAGTACTTC.

The rearrangement joins TRBV11-2 to TRBJ2-7; tentatively, D is TRBD2 (6 bases). This CDR3 has 15 residues. V lost 1 base, J lost 6 bases, and 16 bases lay in between. The germline V gene encodes CDR1 SGHAT and CDR2 FQNNGV. The CDR3 nucleotides are TGTGCCAGCAGCTTAGCTCCTATTTTGGGGGGCGAGCAGTACTTC. Amino acids: CASSLAPILGGEQYF.

The V call is TRBV20-1, the J call TRBJ2-7; D uncertain. The CDR3 is 11 amino acids. Germline V gene sequence: CDR1 DFQATT, CDR2 SNEGSKA (reference sequence). V was cut by 5 bases and J by 3 bases, with 8 bases left in between. The CDR3 DNA follows: TGCAGTGCTGGGCGCAGCTACGAGCAGTACTTC. Protein product: CSAGRSYEQYF.

The J gene is TRBJ2-2, the V gene TRBV7-2; 7 bases line up with TRBD1. This CDR3 is built from 19 residues. The junction had 10 bases not matched to a gene; V was cut back by 0 bases and J by 0 bases. Germline V gene lookup returns CDR1 SGHTA and CDR2 FQGNSA. CDR3 in amino acids: CASSLAGSRQGANTGELFF. The CDR3 DNA sequence: TGTGCCAGCAGCTTAGCGGGTTCCCGTCAGGGGGCGAACACCGGGGAGCTGTTTTTT.

This clone was detected once. CDR3 amino acids: CASSVDSGGHSYEQYF. The DNA of the CDR3 is TGTGCCAGCAGCGTAGATAGCGGGGGCCACTCCTACGAGCAGTACTTC. This rearrangement joins TRBV9 to TRBJ2-7, with 9 nucleotides matching TRBD2. This CDR3 has 16 amino acids. Trimming removed 0 bases from V and 0 bases from J; junction bases left unmatched: 4. Germline V gene data show CDR1 as SGDLS and CDR2 as YYNGEE.

This clone was counted a few times. Other nucleotide sequences in the sample specify the same CDR3. The V gene is TRBV4-3, the J gene TRBJ2-3; 8 nucleotides align to TRBD1. The CDR3 spans 15 residues. V was clipped by 1 base and J by 3 bases; unmatched bases: 3. The germline V gene has CDR1 LGHNA and CDR2 YSLEER. The chain's CDR3 is CASSQGTGSTDTQYF. For the CDR3, the DNA is TGCGCCAGCAGCCAAGGGACAGGGTCTACAGATACGCAGTATTTT.

This clone was seen more than once but under ten times. The V and J genes are TRBV18 and TRBJ1-2; D is uncertain. Germline V gives CDR1 KGHSH, CDR2 LQKENI. V lost 0 bases and J lost 0, with 5 bases in between. CDR3 length: 14 amino acids. CDR3 amino acids: CASSPPSANYGYTF. The CDR3 DNA reads TGTGCCAGCTCACCACCGTCCGCTAACTATGGCTACACCTTC.

The V call is TRBV6-5, the J call TRBJ2-7, with 7 bases fitting TRBD1. The CDR3 covers 15 residues. Germline lookup yields CDR1 MNHEY and CDR2 SVGAGI. V was clipped by 4 bases and J by 3 bases; unmatched bases: 9. CDR3 coding DNA: TGTGCCAGCAGTTCCTCGGGCACAGGGGTCTACGAGCAGTACTTC. This encodes CASSSSGTGVYEQYF.

A single count supports this clone. The V and J genes are TRBV9 and TRBJ2-2, with a possible D match to TRBD1 (6 bases). V was clipped by 5 bases and J by 3 bases, with 17 bases between them. Germline V gene data show CDR1 as SGDLS and CDR2 as YYNGEE. CDR3 size: 16 residues. CDR3 protein: CASRGRTASDTGELFF. CDR3 nucleotides: TGTGCCAGCAGAGGGCGGACAGCCTCCGACACCGGGGAGCTGTTTTTT.

This rearrangement joins TRBV6-5 to TRBJ2-1; possibly TRBD2 for D (6 bases). V shed 7 bases and J shed 4 bases, with 11 bases lying between them. There are 13 residues in the CDR3. Germline lookup yields CDR1 MNHEY and CDR2 SVGAGI. CDR3 loop: CASTSGGYNEQFF. Written as DNA, the CDR3 is TGTGCCAGCACTTCCGGGGGTTACAATGAGCAGTTCTTC.

The chain couples TRBV4-3 to TRBJ2-2; D possibly corresponds to TRBD2 (5 bases). The length of the CDR3 is 16 residues. The V and J ends lost 0 bases and 5 bases respectively, with 13 bases between them. CDR1 and CDR2 from the germline V gene are LGHNA and YSLEER. CDR3 in amino acids: CASSQDRGVRTGELFF. The CDR3 nucleotides read TGCGCCAGCAGCCAAGATCGGGGAGTTAGGACCGGGGAGCTGTTTTTT.

The genes are TRBV5-3 and TRBJ1-3; D is perhaps TRBD1 (6 bases). TRBV5-3 falls under the ORF class, with uncertain function. This CDR3 is built from 14 residues. Trimming pared 0 bases from V and 5 bases from J, leaving 9 bases between. CDR3 region: CARSLDRDRNTIYF. The DNA for the CDR3 is TGTGCCAGAAGCTTGGACAGGGATAGAAACACCATATATTTT.